A single sample is the source of the 14 T cell receptor beta chains below, sequenced in a study of shared clonotypes between healthy human individuals. The repertoire was sequenced with immunoSEQ multiplex PCR; TCRdb's copy has only in-frame clones and lacks some. The sample contains about 2 million clones, about 95% of which appear only once. The naive CD8 population came from CD45RO-negative cells selected for CCR7, without terminally differentiated effector memory CD45RA+ cells. Sequencing input: naive CD8+ T cells sorted from blood. The receptor set was obtained from a man between 18 and 35 years old in good health.

The rearrangement links TRBV28 to TRBJ1-6; D call uncertain. Trimming stripped 8 bases from V and 6 bases from J, with 8 bases between. Germline-derived CDR1 and CDR2 are MDHEN and SYDVKM. The CDR3 is made up of 12 amino acids. CDR3 amino acids: CASSDSNSPLHF. The DNA for the CDR3 is TGTGCCAGCTCAGACTCTAATTCACCCCTCCACTTT.

This rearrangement joins TRBV18 to TRBJ2-3; D remains ambiguous. From germline, CDR1 is KGHSH and CDR2 LQKENI. The length of the CDR3 is 16 residues. Trimming removed 3 bases from V and 4 bases from J, with 17 bases in between. Here the CDR3 reads CASSPFAAVEADTQYF. The CDR3 DNA sequence: TGTGCCAGCTCACCCTTCGCGGCAGTTGAAGCAGATACGCAGTATTTT.

This clone was counted once. The rearrangement uses TRBV7-3 and TRBJ1-5; D not resolved. The CDR3 is 13 residues long. The V and J ends lost 5 bases and 5 bases respectively, with 10 bases between them. Germline assignment: CDR1 SGHTA and CDR2 FQGTGA. The CDR3 reads CASSPYPDQPQHF. The CDR3 DNA follows: TGTGCCAGCAGCCCCTACCCCGATCAGCCCCAGCATTTT.

In regard to this clone: The same CDR3 also results from other DNA sequences found in this sample. This rearrangement joins TRBV5-4 to TRBJ2-7, with 8 bases matching TRBD1. The length of the CDR3 is 15 residues. Germline CDR1 reads SGHNT; CDR2 reads YYREEE (reference sequence). V lost 0 bases to trimming and J lost 2 bases; unmatched junction nucleotides: 4. CDR3 nucleotide sequence: TGTGCCAGCAGCTTGGGACAGGGGCTGACCTACGAGCAGTACTTC. This translates into CASSLGQGLTYEQYF.

V gene TRBV5-6 combines with J gene TRBJ1-1, with TRBD1 identical over 7 bases. With 2 bases clipped from V and 6 bases from J, the junction kept 10 bases outside the gene matches. The CDR3 loop spans 15 amino acids. Germline CDR1 and CDR2: SGHDT and YYEEEE. For the CDR3, the DNA is TGTGCCAGCAGCTTTTGGACAGGAGGCTCCCCTGAAGCTTTCTTT. Translating gives CASSFWTGGSPEAFF.

V and J are TRBV7-9 and TRBJ1-1; D remains unclear. Germline V gives CDR1 SEHNR, CDR2 FQNEAQ (reference sequence). CDR3 size: 11 residues. With 5 bases removed from V and 9 bases from J, the gap between germline ends came to 10 bases. The CDR3 reads CASSRTEQAFF. The CDR3, as DNA: TGTGCCAGCAGCCGGACGGAGCAAGCTTTCTTT.

CDR3 residues: CASSLLAGEELHF. The DNA for the CDR3 is TGTGCCAGCAGCTTACTGGCAGGGGAGGAACTCCACTTT. This chain links TRBV7-9 with TRBJ1-6, with D perhaps TRBD1 (6 bases). Germline loops: CDR1 SEHNR, CDR2 FQNEAQ (reference sequence). V dropped 2 bases and J dropped 16 bases, with 15 bases sitting between them. This CDR3 region has 13 residues.

The chain has TRBV7-9 and TRBJ2-2; TRBD1 matches at 10 bases. Germline V lookup: CDR1 SEHNR, CDR2 FQNEAQ (reference sequence). The CDR3 length is 18 residues. The V gene end was trimmed by 3 bases and the J gene end by 4 bases; junction bases not matched to a gene: 11. The CDR3 region has the DNA TGTGCCAGCAGCTTTACTCCGGGACAGGGGCCAAGCACCGGGGAGCTGTTTTTT. Translation gives CASSFTPGQGPSTGELFF.

Note on this clone: This sample includes further DNA sequences coding for the same CDR3. This chain links TRBV7-9 with TRBJ2-7, with TRBD2 as a possible D gene (6 bases). Looked up from germline, CDR1 is SEHNR and CDR2 is FQNEAQ (reference sequence). V was shortened by 5 bases and J by 3 bases, with 14 bases between the two germline ends. This CDR3 spans 14 amino acids. CDR3 loop: CASSPGDSFYEQYF. For the CDR3, the DNA is TGTGCCAGCAGCCCGGGAGATAGCTTCTACGAGCAGTACTTC. The entire variable domain, with the rest obtained from reference TRBV7-9 and TRBJ2-7, is as follows: DTGVSQNPRHKITKRGQNVTFRCDPISEHNRLYWYRQTLGQGPEFLTYFQNEAQLEKSRLLSDRFSAERPKGSFSTLEIQRTEQGDSAMYLCASSPGDSFYEQYFGPGTRLTVT.

The V gene is TRBV5-4, the J gene TRBJ1-2; 11 positions agree with TRBD1. V shed 2 bases, J shed 8 bases, and the junction held 5 bases outside the gene matches. This CDR3 has 14 residues. CDR1 SGHNT and CDR2 YYREEE come from the germline V gene (reference sequence). The chain's CDR3 is CASSFGQGALGYTF. The CDR3 DNA reads as TGTGCCAGCAGCTTCGGACAGGGGGCGTTGGGCTACACCTTC.

This sequence joins TRBV6-6 and TRBJ2-7; 7 nucleotides align to TRBD2. This CDR3 has 13 amino acids. Trimming cost V 5 bases and J 5 bases; bases outside gene matches: 6. Germline values: CDR1 MNHNY, CDR2 SVGAGI (reference sequence). This CDR3 reads CASSPGLVNEQYF. The CDR3 nucleotides are TGTGCCAGCAGTCCCGGACTAGTAAACGAGCAGTACTTC.

The chain is built from TRBV30 and TRBJ2-7; 9 bases agree with TRBD1. V was clipped by 1 base and J by 5 bases; unmatched bases: 6. This CDR3 contains 14 residues. The germline V gene has CDR1 GTSNPN and CDR2 SVGIG (reference sequence). In DNA, the CDR3 is TGTGCCTGGAGTGGAGACAGGGGGTCCCACGAGCAGTACTTC. This translates into CAWSGDRGSHEQYF.

The CDR3 loop reads CSVRGESGTDTQYF. The DNA for the CDR3 is TGCAGCGTACGCGGGGAGTCCGGCACAGATACGCAGTATTTT. This chain joins TRBV29-1 and TRBJ2-3, with D possibly being TRBD2 (6 bases). CDR3 length equals 14 residues. V was shortened by 6 bases and J by 1 base, with 14 bases between the two germline ends. From germline, CDR1 is SQVTM and CDR2 ANQGSEA.

V is TRBV4-1 and J is TRBJ2-7, with 9 nucleotides matching TRBD2. V dropped 0 bases and J dropped 6; count of bases not matched to a gene: 12. The CDR3 loop spans 17 amino acids. Germline-derived CDR1 and CDR2 are MGHRA and YSYEKL. DNA for the CDR3: TGCGCCAGCAGCCAAGAAGGCGGGGGGGCGCGGGGTACCGAGCAGTACTTC. Translated, it gives CASSQEGGGARGTEQYF.